This T cell receptor beta chain comes out of a study of T cell changes during pregnancy in multiple sclerosis. V lost 0 bases and J lost 7, with 10 bases in between. The CDR3 length is 14 residues. Germline V gene lookup returns CDR1 LNHNV and CDR2 YYDKDF (reference sequence). Here immunoSEQ multiplex PCR was the method, and the copy in TCRdb shows in-frame clones only, minus some. The table lists under 35,000 clones, under 90% of them singletons. The chain has TRBV15 and TRBJ2-4; a weak D match, TRBD1 (6 bases). The sequencing used CD8+ T cells from peripheral blood mononuclear cells, collected after pregnancy. This clonotype was obtained from a female donor with multiple sclerosis, enrolled in a pregnancy study. CDR3 sequence reads: CATSRERGYNIQYF. DNA for the CDR3: TGTGCCACCAGCAGAGAGAGGGGGTACAACATTCAGTACTTC. The whole variable domain, remainder taken from reference TRBV15 and TRBJ2-4, is DAMVIQNPRYQVTQFGKPVTLSCSQTLNHNVMYWYQQKSSQAPKLLFHYYDKDFNNEADTPDNFQSRRPNTSFCFLDIRSPGLGDTAMYLCATSRERGYNIQYFGAGTRLSVL.